The T cell receptor beta chain under discussion was sequenced for a study of T-cell reconstitution after alpha-beta-depleted transplantation in children. The library targeted TCRbeta and was prepared with unique molecular identifiers. TCRdb re-called the PCR reads through MiXCR, storing one row per CDR3 protein. The sample yields some 640,000 distinct CDR3 sequences, roughly 17% seen once. This clonotype appeared many times. J gave up 9 bases and V 3 bases, and 9 bases lay outside the gene matches. The CDR3 sequence is 14 residues long. CDR1 DFQATT and CDR2 SNEGSKA come from the germline V gene (reference sequence).

The chain has TRBV20-1 and TRBJ2-4, with TRBD1 matching over 9 bases. This receptor was identified in a human donor who donated a stem cell graft to a child with acute myeloid leukemia. The material sequenced was PBMCs from the stem cell graft donor, taken from the stem cell graft. The CDR3 spells CSASHRGRGSIQYF. Here the CDR3 DNA reads TGCAGTGCTAGCCACAGGGGGCGCGGGAGCATTCAGTACTTC.